This T cell receptor beta chain was sequenced for a study of CD8 T cells in Susac syndrome. Random hexamers were used to reverse transcribe an amount of about 0.45 to 1 ug RNA. The CDR3 of TCR beta was amplified by immunoSEQ multiplex PCR across 54 Vbeta and 13 Jbeta. One entry per CDR3 protein, called by TCRdb with MiXCR from the immunoSEQ multiplex PCR reads. The sample lists some 190,000 distinct CDR3 sequences; roughly 95% were seen once. This CDR3 is built from 15 residues. Between the trimmed V and J ends, which lost 2 bases and 3 bases, there was a span of 17 bases. CDR1 and CDR2 (germline): DFQATT, SNEGSKA (reference sequence). CD8+ and CD4+ T cells taken from blood had their TCR beta sequenced. Healthy donors constituted the control group, matched for age and sex.

Input material: CD4+ T cells from PBMCs. The chain employs TRBV20-1 and TRBJ2-7; the D call may be TRBD1 or TRBD2 (5 bases each). The receptor comes from a human donor in good health. The CDR3 DNA is TGCAGTGCTAGAACAACCGGGGCCGGTAGCTACGAGCAGTACTTC. Protein product: CSARTTGAGSYEQYF.